The clone carrying this T cell receptor beta chain was counted a few times. The antigen is undetermined. The identical CDR3 is also encoded by other nucleotide sequences in the sample. PCR employed 60 Vbeta and 13 Jbeta primers. The repertoire was sequenced with immunoSEQ multiplex PCR; TCRdb's copy has only in-frame clones and lacks some. This sample has approximately 160,000 clones, with 80% found just once. This sample was taken from a study of cytomegalovirus exposure and HLA in healthy donors. The CDR3 is 13 amino acids. The germline gives CDR1 SNHLY, CDR2 FYNNEI. V lost 4 bases to trimming and J lost 5 bases; unmatched junction nucleotides: 4. Study conclusions and caveats: In a later analysis, TCR beta V- and J-gene trimming was associated with a missense DCLRE1C variant. What a later analysis reportedly showed was that an Asian-associated ancestry cluster had fewer N-insertions than the approximately 720-donor mean. Being productive about 87% or about 30% of the time was typical of most TCR beta V segments in an earlier analysis.

Sequenced sample: PBMCs. The sequence came from a human donor in good health. V gene TRBV2 combines with J gene TRBJ2-5, with 7 bases that match TRBD1. The CDR3 nucleotides read TGTGCCAGCAGTGGACAGGGTCGTGAGACCCAGTACTTC. Encoded protein: CASSGQGRETQYF.